These 3 T cell receptor beta chains were all obtained from the same sample, sequenced in a study of control samples from healthy donors and cancer patients. The assay was immunoSEQ multiplex PCR, and TCRdb's table has in-frame clones only and misses some. The table has 70,000 to 85,000 clones, around 83% seen once. Input material: PBMCs. The receptors were sampled from a man in his sixties with head and neck cancer.

The rearrangement uses TRBV18 and TRBJ2-1; 7 bases line up with TRBD2. The CDR3 spans 12 residues. Per germline, CDR1 KGHSH and CDR2 LQKENI. Unmatched junction bases numbered 4, after V lost 5 bases and J lost 9 bases. The CDR3 region is CASSSPGGEQFF. For the CDR3, the DNA is TGTGCCAGCTCATCCCCGGGGGGTGAGCAGTTCTTC.

The J gene is TRBJ2-5, the V gene TRBV10-1, with 7 positions matching TRBD2. Germline-derived CDR1 and CDR2 are WNHNN and SYGVQD (reference sequence). The CDR3 is 15 amino acids. V lost 3 bases and J lost 2; bases outside the gene matches: 6. Written as DNA, the CDR3 is TGCGCCAGCAGTGAAGGTGGACTAGGACAAGAGACCCAGTACTTC. This encodes CASSEGGLGQETQYF.

This chain links TRBV6-2 or TRBV6-3 with TRBJ1-5; no reliable D call. Trimming removed 2 bases from V and 7 bases from J, with 9 bases in between. Per germline, CDR1 MNHEY and CDR2 SVGEGT. The CDR3 has 13 amino acids. The DNA for the CDR3 is TGTGCCAGCAGTTACGGGCGCGGACAGCCCCAGCATTTT. Amino acid sequence: CASSYGRGQPQHF.